Listed below are T cell receptor beta chains from one sample, sequenced in a study of OX40 agonist ivuxolimab in advanced cancers. Repertoires were generated with immunoSEQ multiplex PCR, while TCRdb's copy carries only in-frame clones and drops some. The sample has fewer than 80,000 clones, around four fifths seen once. The material sequenced was CD4+ or CD8+ T cells sorted from blood, taken in a trial of the OX40 agonist ivuxolimab. The receptors come from an adult with an advanced solid tumor such as melanoma, head and neck, liver or kidney cancer. CDR3s include the opening cysteine and the closing phenylalanine or tryptophan. Each record gives: D gene, V gene, clone size, J gene, CDR3 protein, CDR3 DNA. The D gene is left open where the match is weak. Clone size appears in some rows only: once, few, many, or a class for an expanded clone.

-	TRBV6-5	-	TRBJ2-7	CASRSAYEQYF	TGTGCCAGCCGGAGCGCCTACGAGCAGTACTTC
-	TRBV5-4	once	TRBJ2-1	CASSPPGASSYNEQFF	TGTGCCAGCAGCCCCCCGGGGGCCAGCTCCTACAATGAGCAGTTCTTC
TRBD2	TRBV15	-	TRBJ2-7	CATSREGLAGREQYF	TGTGCCACCAGCAGAGAGGGACTAGCGGGACGCGAGCAGTACTTC
-	TRBV25-1	-	TRBJ2-4	CASSEGQTIYF	TGTGCCAGCAGTGAAGGACAGACTATCTACTTC
TRBD2	TRBV18	-	TRBJ2-5	CASSPPGGIQETQYF	TGTGCCAGCTCACCACCGGGGGGGATCCAAGAGACCCAGTACTTC
-	TRBV2	-	TRBJ2-7	CASVSTRLEQYF	TGTGCCAGCGTTTCCACCCGCCTCGAGCAGTACTTC
-	TRBV7-9	once	TRBJ1-2	CASSMSVVYGYTF	TGTGCCAGCAGCATGTCTGTTGTTTACGGCTACACCTTC
TRBD1	TRBV28	-	TRBJ2-4	CASSLWTGEGAKNIQYF	TGTGCCAGCAGTCTCTGGACAGGGGAAGGAGCCAAAAACATTCAGTACTTC
-	TRBV11-2	-	TRBJ1-4	CASRNKPLQNEKLFF	TGTGCCAGCAGGAATAAGCCCCTCCAAAATGAAAAACTGTTTTTT
-	TRBV28	once	TRBJ1-1	CASSLEMRSTEAFF	TGTGCCAGCAGTTTAGAGATGAGGAGCACTGAAGCTTTCTTT
-	TRBV13	-	TRBJ1-1	CASSLRVWGVQAFF	TGTGCCAGCAGCTTAAGGGTTTGGGGGGTACAAGCTTTCTTT
-	TRBV4-3	-	TRBJ2-7	CASSQVFPGAYEQYF	TGCGCCAGCAGCCAAGTCTTTCCAGGGGCTTACGAGCAGTACTTC
TRBD1	TRBV19	-	TRBJ1-6	CASTPGQGLSPLHF	TGTGCCAGTACCCCGGGACAGGGTCTTTCACCCCTCCACTTT
-	TRBV4-2	-	TRBJ2-3	CASSQDRGTDTQYF	TGTGCCAGCAGCCAAGATCGGGGCACAGATACGCAGTATTTT
-	TRBV5-1	few	TRBJ2-3	CASSSLTRRDTDTQYF	TGCGCCAGCAGCTCACTGACAAGGCGGGACACAGATACGCAGTATTTT
TRBD1	TRBV6-5	-	TRBJ2-5	CASRRQGAETQYF	TGTGCCAGCAGGAGACAGGGGGCCGAGACCCAGTACTTC
-	TRBV19	-	TRBJ2-7	CASSMTEGTYEQYF	TGTGCCAGTAGTATGACAGAAGGAACCTACGAGCAGTACTTC
-	TRBV10-1	-	TRBJ1-4	CASSDDSVNEKLFF	TGCGCCAGCAGTGACGACAGCGTTAATGAAAAACTGTTTTTT
TRBD2	TRBV18	-	TRBJ2-1	CASSPPSLAGGRFF	TGTGCCAGCTCACCACCGTCCCTAGCGGGAGGTCGTTTCTTC
TRBD2	TRBV7-3	-	TRBJ2-3	CASSSRTSGDTDTQYF	TGTGCCAGCAGCTCAAGGACTAGCGGGGACACAGATACGCAGTATTTT
TRBD2	TRBV4-1	-	TRBJ2-1	CASSQASGTTSSYNEQFF	TGCGCCAGCAGCCAAGCTAGCGGGACGACGAGCTCCTACAATGAGCAGTTCTTC
TRBD2	TRBV15	-	TRBJ2-7	CATSKTLGTSGTYEQYF	TGTGCCACCAGCAAAACGCTAGGGACTAGCGGGACCTACGAGCAGTACTTC
-	TRBV10-3	-	TRBJ1-6	CAISDEGYNSPLHF	TGTGCCATCAGTGATGAGGGGTATAATTCACCCCTCCACTTT
-	TRBV4-3	medium-sized	TRBJ2-5	CASSQDTGRGQETQYF	TGCGCCAGCAGCCAAGATACGGGCAGGGGCCAAGAGACCCAGTACTTC
TRBD1	TRBV7-2	-	TRBJ2-5	CASSLVGTGPQETQYF	TGTGCCAGCAGCTTAGTCGGGACAGGTCCGCAAGAGACCCAGTACTTC
-	TRBV7-7	once	TRBJ2-1	CASSLDQSGAYNEQFF	TGTGCCAGCAGCTTAGACCAGTCAGGGGCCTACAATGAGCAGTTCTTC
-	TRBV28	-	TRBJ1-2	CASRSVGKGGYTF	TGTGCCAGCAGATCGGTGGGGAAAGGTGGCTACACCTTC
-	TRBV10-1	-	TRBJ1-1	CASSAEDTEAFF	TGCGCCAGCAGTGCAGAGGACACTGAAGCTTTCTTT
-	TRBV11-2	-	TRBJ1-6	CASSLVANSPLHF	TGTGCCAGCAGCTTAGTCGCCAATTCACCCCTCCACTTT
TRBD1	TRBV4-1	-	TRBJ2-7	CASSQGRDRPPHEQYF	TGCGCCAGCAGCCAAGGCCGGGACAGGCCGCCCCACGAGCAGTACTTC
-	TRBV5-1	-	TRBJ2-1	CASKGIGNERQFF	TGCGCCAGCAAGGGTATCGGTAATGAGCGGCAGTTCTTC
-	TRBV4-3	-	TRBJ1-3	CASSQELNGSGNTIYF	TGCGCCAGCAGCCAAGAACTGAACGGCTCTGGAAACACCATATATTTT
-	TRBV11-1	once	TRBJ2-1	CASSPPDSSSYNEQFF	TGTGCCAGCAGCCCGCCAGACAGTAGCTCCTACAATGAGCAGTTCTTC
-	TRBV5-6	-	TRBJ2-7	CASSRYLGGEQYF	TGTGCCAGCAGCCGTTACTTGGGGGGCGAGCAGTACTTC
TRBD1	TRBV6-1	-	TRBJ1-3	CASSAGTGGLSGNTIYF	TGTGCCAGCAGTGCCGGGACAGGAGGCCTCTCTGGAAACACCATATATTTT
TRBD2	TRBV5-1	-	TRBJ2-1	CASSLAGTNNEQFF	TGCGCCAGCAGCTTGGCCGGGACTAACAATGAGCAGTTCTTC
-	TRBV19	-	TRBJ2-1	CASSIAHSQRLGDEQFF	TGTGCCAGTAGTATAGCTCACAGCCAAAGACTGGGCGATGAGCAGTTCTTC
TRBD2	TRBV7-8	-	TRBJ2-6	CASSLGGLALVTF	TGTGCCAGCAGCTTAGGCGGACTAGCCCTGGTGACTTTC
TRBD1	TRBV11-2	once	TRBJ1-1	CASSLHVDRVFTEAFF	TGTGCCAGCAGCCTCCACGTCGACAGGGTTTTCACTGAAGCTTTCTTT